This T cell receptor beta chain originates from a study of blood T cell repertoires in COVID-19. Assay: immunoSEQ multiplex PCR; the TCRdb copy retains only in-frame clones and omits some. The table records about 94,000 clones, 65% to 85% of them present only once. J was trimmed by 5 bases and V by 4 bases; bases with no gene match: 17. CDR3 length: 18 residues. The germline V gene encodes CDR1 LGHDT and CDR2 YNNKEL (reference sequence). The sequence was collected from a man aged 55 to 69 with acute or convalescent COVID-19. What was sequenced was peripheral blood. V usage is TRBV3-1 (or the pseudogene TRBV3-2) and J usage is TRBJ2-5; 9 nucleotides align to TRBD2. CDR3 sequence: CASSPWLDSAGGPETQYF. CDR3 sequence (DNA): TGTGCCAGCAGCCCCTGGCTGGATAGCGCGGGGGGGCCGGAGACCCAGTACTTC.